Given below is one TCR beta chain in context. Its antigen is currently unknown. The PCR had 60 Vbeta and 13 Jbeta primers. Measured with immunoSEQ multiplex PCR; TCRdb has only the in-frame clones, and not every one. This sample yields some 150,000 clones, of which 60% to 80% are seen a single time; 5.1% belongs to the top ten. This entry comes from a study of cytomegalovirus exposure and HLA in healthy donors. Study context: Among the roughly 400 donors who were genotyped, roughly 86% fell in the genetic ancestry cluster that is associated with self-reported Caucasian donors. Study-level findings and limits: Accurate prediction of most subjects' HLA-A and HLA-B alleles from TCR beta sequences was reported. A link between a missense DCLRE1C variant and TCR beta V- and J-gene trimming emerged from a later analysis. Among CMV-associated TCR beta chains, most appeared HLA-restricted in a later analysis.

This CDR3 has 16 residues. The V and J ends lost 1 base and 1 base, in that order; junction bases with no gene match: 5. CDR1 and CDR2 from the germline V gene are SGHVS and FNYEAQ. The sequence was obtained from a male donor in good health and CMV-seronegative. Input material: PBMCs. The rearrangement uses TRBV7-6 and TRBJ2-5, with TRBD2 matching over 8 bases. This CDR3 reads CASSLGVGGAQETQYF. The CDR3 DNA sequence: TGTGCCAGCAGCTTAGGTGTCGGGGGGGCCCAAGAGACCCAGTACTTC.